This is a list of T cell receptor beta chains from one sample in a study of T cells in Graves' hyperthyroidism and ophthalmopathy. TCRdb re-called the multiplex PCR reads through MiXCR, storing one row per CDR3 protein. The table records around 440,000 distinct CDR3 sequences, 15% to 17% of them present only once. The specimen sequenced was blood. The receptors here all came from a woman between 18 and 30 years old with Graves' hyperthyroidism. Both conserved end residues are part of each CDR3. D genes are given only for firm matches. Size is omitted from some rows. Given values are once, few, many or a class for expanded clones.

clone size	D gene	CDR3 length	J gene	V gene	CDR3 DNA	CDR3 protein
many	TRBD1	14	TRBJ2-7	TRBV7-9	TGTGCCAGCAGCTTAGTCGGACAGGGGACCGAGCAGTACTTC	CASSLVGQGTEQYF
many	NA	15	TRBJ1-1	TRBV11-3	TGTGCCAGCACCGGCAGGGGAAGGGGGGACACTGAAGCTTTCTTT	CASTGRGRGDTEAFF
NA	NA	15	TRBJ1-2	TRBV24-1	TGTGCCACCAGTGATTCCCGAGGGGGGCGGGACGGCTACACCTTC	CATSDSRGGRDGYTF
many	NA	12	TRBJ2-7	TRBV11-2	TGTGCCAGCAGCCCCGCCCCAGGCGAGCAGTACTTC	CASSPAPGEQYF
few	TRBD2	17	TRBJ2-3	TRBV19	TGTGCCAGTAGTATAGGGGGAGGCGGGAGAAGGACAGATACGCAGTATTTT	CASSIGGGGRRTDTQYF
NA	TRBD1	16	TRBJ2-7	TRBV10-3	TGTGCCATCAACCAACAGGGGCCCCCGGGCTCCTACGAGCAGTACTTC	CAINQQGPPGSYEQYF
NA	NA	15	TRBJ2-3	TRBV20-1	TGCAGTGCTAGTAAGCACAGGGTCCGCACAGATACGCAGTATTTT	CSASKHRVRTDTQYF
many	NA	13	TRBJ1-2	TRBV29-1	TGCAGCGTTGACAGGGGAACTAACTATGGCTACACCTTC	CSVDRGTNYGYTF
many	NA	11	TRBJ2-7	TRBV2	TGTGCCAGCAGGCAACTCTACGAGCAGTACTTC	CASRQLYEQYF
few	NA	14	TRBJ2-1	TRBV9	TGTGCCAGCAGCCCACTTAGCGGCTACAATGAGCAGTTCTTC	CASSPLSGYNEQFF
many	TRBD2	15	TRBJ2-3	TRBV2	TGTGCCAGCAGTGAACTAGCGGGGGACGGGGATACGCAGTATTTT	CASSELAGDGDTQYF
NA	NA	14	TRBJ1-3	TRBV12-5	TGTGCTAGTGGTTTGGCAGTAAACGGAAACACCATATATTTT	CASGLAVNGNTIYF
many	NA	16	TRBJ2-6	TRBV28	TGTGCCAGCAGTTCTTCAGGCCTCTCTGGGGCCAACGTCCTGACTTTC	CASSSSGLSGANVLTF
few	NA	16	TRBJ2-6	TRBV11-2	TGTGCCAGCAGCTTAGTCACCGTCTCTGGGGCCAACGTCCTGACTTTC	CASSLVTVSGANVLTF
many	TRBD1	13	TRBJ1-1	TRBV7-9	TGTGCCAGCAGCCTCGACAGGGGGCCTAGGGCTTTCTTT	CASSLDRGPRAFF
many	NA	13	TRBJ2-7	TRBV11-2	TGTGCCAGCAGCTTAGCGGGAACAGTCGAGCAGTACTTC	CASSLAGTVEQYF
many	NA	14	TRBJ2-1	TRBV27	TGTGCCAGCACCCCAGGGGCAGCTAGCAATGAGCAGTTCTTC	CASTPGAASNEQFF
NA	TRBD2	14	TRBJ2-2	TRBV13	TGTGCCAGCAGTCAAGGGACTAGTTCCGGGGAGCTGTTTTTT	CASSQGTSSGELFF
many	NA	13	TRBJ2-7	TRBV5-1	TGCGCCAGCAGAGGGCAGGGAACGCACGAGCAGTACTTC	CASRGQGTHEQYF
many	NA	18	TRBJ1-5	TRBV19	TGTGCCAGTAGCCGACATGAGCGTAGTTACAATAGCAATCAGCCCCAGCATTTT	CASSRHERSYNSNQPQHF
many	NA	13	TRBJ2-7	TRBV20-1	TGCAGTGCTAGTGCGGACTTAATTTACGAGCAGTACTTC	CSASADLIYEQYF
many	TRBD2	21	TRBJ2-7	TRBV2	TGTGCCAGCAGTGAAATGTTTTCGGCCGGGACTAGCGGGAGGGCCCGCTACGAGCAGTACTTC	CASSEMFSAGTSGRARYEQYF
many	NA	14	TRBJ2-3	TRBV29-1	TGCAGCGTTGAAGAGCGGGGAGGCACAGATACGCAGTATTTT	CSVEERGGTDTQYF
many	TRBD2	19	TRBJ2-4	TRBV12-3/TRBV12-4	TGTGCCAGCAGCGCTCCGGGACTAGCGGGGGGGCCGGGCAAAAACATTCAGTACTTC	CASSAPGLAGGPGKNIQYF
many	NA	13	TRBJ2-5	TRBV5-1	TGCGCCAGTTCCGACAGGCTACAAGAGACCCAGTACTTC	CASSDRLQETQYF
many	TRBD1	12	TRBJ1-2	TRBV7-9	TGTGCCAGCAGCTTTGGGACAGGGGCCTACACCTTC	CASSFGTGAYTF
many	TRBD1	13	TRBJ2-1	TRBV19	TGTGCCAGTAAACAGGGGGCCTACAATGAGCAGTTCTTC	CASKQGAYNEQFF
many	NA	14	TRBJ2-7	TRBV9	TGTGCCAGCAGCGCCACGGAGGGGTCCTACGAGCAGTACTTC	CASSATEGSYEQYF
NA	NA	13	TRBJ1-2	TRBV6-1	TGTGCCAGCAGGGGACCGGTGGGCTATGGCTACACCTTC	CASRGPVGYGYTF
NA	NA	16	TRBJ2-7	TRBV6-1	TGTGCCAGCAATAGCGGTGAACGGGACGGGTCCTACGAGCAGTACTTC	CASNSGERDGSYEQYF
many	NA	12	TRBJ1-6	TRBV10-3	TGTGCCATCAGTGGAGGGAATTCACCCCTCCACTTT	CAISGGNSPLHF
many	TRBD2	15	TRBJ2-3	TRBV3-1	TGTGCCAGCAGCCAGGCGGGGGGGAGCACAGATACGCAGTATTTT	CASSQAGGSTDTQYF
many	TRBD1	18	TRBJ1-1	TRBV12-3/TRBV12-4	TGTGCCAGCAGTTTCCCCCTCTGTTGCGCGGGACAGAACTTTGAAGCTTTCTTT	CASSFPLCCAGQNFEAFF
many	NA	16	TRBJ1-2	TRBV3-1	TGTGCCAGCAGCCAAGAAGGAACAGGCGCTAACTATGGCTACACCTTC	CASSQEGTGANYGYTF
NA	NA	17	TRBJ1-5	TRBV28	TGTGCCAGCAGTCCCCTCCGGGCAGGGGTATACAATCAGCCCCAGCATTTT	CASSPLRAGVYNQPQHF
NA	NA	15	TRBJ2-6	TRBV20-1	TGCAGTGCCTCCTCGACGGACTCTGGGGCCAACGTCCTGACTTTC	CSASSTDSGANVLTF
many	NA	15	TRBJ2-1	TRBV14	TGTGCCAGCCGGGGAATGGGTGGCTCCTACAATGAGCAGTTCTTC	CASRGMGGSYNEQFF
NA	NA	13	TRBJ1-2	TRBV6-2/TRBV6-3	TGTGCCAGCAGTTCTCCCAGGGGCGAGGGCTACACCTTC	CASSSPRGEGYTF
many	NA	14	TRBJ1-3	TRBV27	TGTGCCAGCAGTTTACGAGACGGTTCCGGCACCATATATTTT	CASSLRDGSGTIYF
many	NA	14	TRBJ2-7	TRBV7-9	TGTGCCAGCAGCTTTACAGGGCTGGGGAACGAGCAGTACTTC	CASSFTGLGNEQYF
NA	NA	15	TRBJ2-1	TRBV12-3/TRBV12-4	TGTGCCAGCAACCACAGGAGGACCTCCTACAATGAGCAGTTCTTC	CASNHRRTSYNEQFF
few	TRBD2	16	TRBJ2-1	TRBV19	TGTGCCAGTAGTATCGGGCTAGCGGGAGGGTACGATGAGCAGTTCTTC	CASSIGLAGGYDEQFF
NA	NA	13	TRBJ1-2	TRBV3-1	TGTGCCAGCAGCCAAGAACAATTCTATGGCTACACCTTC	CASSQEQFYGYTF
many	NA	14	TRBJ2-5	TRBV29-1	TGCAGCGCCCCACAGGGGGGGGGGACAGAGACCCAGTACTTC	CSAPQGGGTETQYF
many	NA	15	TRBJ2-3	TRBV24-1	TGTGCCACCAGTGATTCACAGGAGTTCACAGATACGCAGTATTTT	CATSDSQEFTDTQYF
many	TRBD2	16	TRBJ2-3	TRBV7-3	TGTGCCAGCAGCGCACTAGCGGGTGCCTTGGGGGATACGCAGTATTTT	CASSALAGALGDTQYF
many	NA	12	TRBJ2-5	TRBV19	TGTGCCAGTAGTGCCCCAGGAGGGACCCAGTACTTC	CASSAPGGTQYF
few	TRBD1	17	TRBJ2-5	TRBV4-2	TGTGCCAGCAGCCTGGGGACAGGGGGTGAAATCACGGAGACCCAGTACTTC	CASSLGTGGEITETQYF
NA	TRBD1	17	TRBJ2-1	TRBV28	TGTGCCAGCAGTTTGGCCCTGGACAGGGTTGCCTACAATGAGCAGTTCTTC	CASSLALDRVAYNEQFF